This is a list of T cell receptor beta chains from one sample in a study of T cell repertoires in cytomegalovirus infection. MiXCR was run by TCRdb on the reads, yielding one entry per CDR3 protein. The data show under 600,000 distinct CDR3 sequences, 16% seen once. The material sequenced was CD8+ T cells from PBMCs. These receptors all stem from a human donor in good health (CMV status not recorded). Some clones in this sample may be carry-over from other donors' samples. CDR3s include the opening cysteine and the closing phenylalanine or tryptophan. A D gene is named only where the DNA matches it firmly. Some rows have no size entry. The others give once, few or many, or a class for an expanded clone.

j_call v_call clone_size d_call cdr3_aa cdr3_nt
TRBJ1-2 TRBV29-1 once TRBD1 CSVDRGRGGVDYGYTF TGCAGCGTCGACAGGGGGCGAGGTGGGGTGGACTATGGCTACACCTTC
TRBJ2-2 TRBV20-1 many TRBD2 CSARDPDAGVETGELFF TGCAGTGCTAGAGATCCTGACGCGGGAGTGGAAACCGGGGAGCTGTTTTTT
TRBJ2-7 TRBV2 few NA CASSESPTPNEQYF TGTGCCAGCAGTGAATCTCCTACTCCTAACGAGCAGTACTTC
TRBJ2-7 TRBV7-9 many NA CASSSGSSSYEQYF TGTGCCAGCAGCTCCGGGTCTAGCTCCTACGAGCAGTACTTC
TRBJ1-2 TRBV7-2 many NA CASSSLFQVGGYTF TGTGCCAGCAGCTCCCTCTTCCAGGTCGGGGGCTACACCTTC
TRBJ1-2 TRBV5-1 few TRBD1 CASSFRQGGDRNYGYTF TGCGCCAGCAGCTTTCGACAGGGAGGGGATAGGAACTATGGCTACACCTTC
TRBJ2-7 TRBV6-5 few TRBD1 CASSSSGTGPLSYEQYF TGTGCCAGCAGTTCTTCCGGGACAGGGCCGTTATCCTACGAGCAGTACTTC
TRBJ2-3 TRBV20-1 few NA CSARDKQGLWDTQYF TGCAGTGCTAGAGATAAACAGGGCCTGTGGGATACGCAGTATTTT
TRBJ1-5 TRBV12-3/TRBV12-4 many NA CASSPSATGTHQPQHF TGTGCCAGCAGCCCCAGCGCGACAGGCACTCATCAGCCCCAGCATTTT
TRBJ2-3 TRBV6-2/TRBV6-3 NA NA CASSFLSVRLTDTQYF TGTGCCAGCAGTTTCTTATCCGTTCGGTTGACAGATACGCAGTATTTT
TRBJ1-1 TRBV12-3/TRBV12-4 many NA CASSPWMTEAFF TGTGCCAGCAGCCCCTGGATGACTGAAGCTTTCTTT
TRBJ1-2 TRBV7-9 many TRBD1 CASSPSGQVVNYGYTF TGTGCCAGCAGCCCTTCCGGACAGGTCGTTAACTATGGCTACACCTTC
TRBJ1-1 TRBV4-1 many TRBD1 CASSQNIYGQAITEAFF TGCGCCAGCAGCCAAAATATCTACGGACAGGCCATCACTGAAGCTTTCTTT
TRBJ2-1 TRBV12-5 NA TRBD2 CASGPSGSSYNVQFF TGTGCTAGTGGTCCTAGCGGAAGCTCCTACAATGTGCAGTTCTTC
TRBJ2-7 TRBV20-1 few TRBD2 CSARQLAGGMYEQYF TGCAGTGCTAGGCAACTAGCGGGGGGTATGTACGAGCAGTACTTC